The 11 T cell receptor beta chains listed next were all sequenced from one sample in a study of CD8+CD57+ T cells in acquired aplastic anemia. Patients who underwent sequencing had shown CD8+CD57+ cell expansion by flow cytometry. The template used for profiling TCR beta VDJ and CDR3 was genomic DNA. MiXCR, applied by TCRdb to the reads, yields one record per CDR3 protein. The sample consists of under 200,000 distinct CDR3 sequences, roughly 48% of them appearing once. Material: sorted CD4+, CD8+, or CD8+CD57+ T cells (not recorded which) from PBMCs. Receptor source: a human donor with aplastic anemia.

This clonotype turned up a few times. This rearrangement joins TRBV6-5 to TRBJ2-2, with 7 bases that match TRBD2. The germline V gene encodes CDR1 MNHEY and CDR2 SVGAGI. The CDR3 extends over 16 amino acids. Trimming took 1 base from V and 2 from J; bases not matched to a gene: 4. The CDR3 nucleotides are TGTGCCAGCAGTTACTATCTAGCGGAAAACACCGGGGAGCTGTTTTTT. This sequence encodes CASSYYLAENTGELFF.

This clonotype was found once. This chain uses TRBV20-1 with TRBJ2-5; TRBD2 matches at 16 bases. CDR1 and CDR2 (germline): DFQATT, SNEGSKA (reference sequence). Trimming at V came to 3 bases and at J to 2 bases, leaving 9 bases not matched to a gene. The CDR3 is 18 amino acids. CDR3 amino acids: CSASLPGLAGGLQETQYF. The CDR3 DNA reads TGCAGTGCTAGCCTCCCGGGACTAGCGGGGGGGCTACAAGAGACCCAGTACTTC.

A word on this clonotype: It may be a read error: a sequence one base away is much more abundant. CDR3 sequence: CASSQSADNNQPQHF. The CDR3 bases are TGCGCCAGCAGCCAATCGGCAGATAACAATCAGCCCCAGCATTTT. The chain couples TRBV4-1 to TRBJ1-5; no definite D call. V was clipped by 2 bases and J by 3 bases, with 11 bases between them. This CDR3 comprises 15 residues. The V gene's germline CDR1 is MGHRA and CDR2 YSYEKL.

This sequence joins TRBV20-1 and TRBJ2-6; D ambiguous. CDR3 length: 14 residues. Between the trimmed V and J ends, which lost 6 bases and 4 bases, there was a span of 13 bases. Germline CDR1 is DFQATT and CDR2 is SNEGSKA (reference sequence). The CDR3 DNA reads as TGCAGTGCCCATAAGGGTGGCGGGGCCAACGTCCTGACTTTC. The encoded protein is CSAHKGGGANVLTF.

About this clonotype itself: At one of its ends the junction is not consistent with the germline gene, which may arise from a read error. The J gene is TRBJ2-7, the V gene TRBV14; 8 bases are shared with TRBD1. This CDR3 has 16 amino acids. The germline V gene encodes CDR1 SGHDN and CDR2 FVKESK. CDR3 in amino acids: CASSQEGTGPSNEQYF. CDR3 DNA sequence: TGTGCCAGCAGCCAAGAGGGGACAGGCCCCTCCAACGAGCAGTACTTC.

The V gene is TRBV2, the J gene TRBJ1-5, with D possibly TRBD1 on 5 matching bases. Trimming pared 6 bases from V and 1 base from J, leaving 13 bases between. CDR1 and CDR2 from the germline V gene are SNHLY and FYNNEI. The CDR3 has 15 residues. DNA for the CDR3: TGTGCCAGCAGGATGGGGGTTGCAAGCAATCAGCCCCAGCATTTT. Encoded protein: CASRMGVASNQPQHF. Full variable domain (outside the CDR3, taken from reference TRBV2 and TRBJ1-5): EPEVTQTPSHQVTQMGQEVILRCVPISNHLYFYWYRQILGQKVEFLVSFYNNEISEKSEIFDDQFSVERPDGSNFTLKIRSTKLEDSAMYFCASRMGVASNQPQHFGDGTRLSIL.

The table lists this clonotype with many counts. The chain is built from TRBV24-1 and TRBJ2-1; possibly TRBD2 for D (5 bases). The V gene lost 2 bases and the J gene lost 1 base, with 11 bases spanning the gap. Per the germline V gene, CDR1 is KGHDR and CDR2 is SFDVKD. The CDR3 is made up of 16 amino acids. In DNA form, the CDR3 reads TGTGCCACCAGTGATTCGGTCCGGGGTTCCTACAATGAGCAGTTCTTC. Protein: CATSDSVRGSYNEQFF.

The chain couples TRBV6-1 to TRBJ1-2; 8 nucleotides align to TRBD1. The CDR3 contains 16 residues. From germline, CDR1 is MNHNS and CDR2 SASEGT. The V segment lost 6 bases and the J segment 6 bases; nucleotides outside the gene matches: 15. CDR3 sequence: CASSLEQGGTIDGYTF. CDR3 nucleotides: TGTGCCAGCAGCTTAGAACAGGGGGGGACGATAGATGGCTACACCTTC.

This clonotype was picked up many times. V gene TRBV9 combines with J gene TRBJ2-2, with D uncertain. Germline values: CDR1 SGDLS, CDR2 YYNGEE. The length of the CDR3 is 12 residues. The V gene lost 0 bases and the J gene lost 7 bases, with 4 bases spanning the gap. CDR3 DNA: TGTGCCAGCAGCGTAGGAGGCGGGGAGCTGTTTTTT. It codes for CASSVGGGELFF.

Only a few counts were recorded for this clonotype. V and J are TRBV24-1 and TRBJ2-5; D gene uncertain. V lost 3 bases, J lost 5 bases, and 9 bases lay in between. The CDR3 is 13 amino acids. Germline lookup yields CDR1 KGHDR and CDR2 SFDVKD. The CDR3 here is CATSDTLSETQYF. The DNA for the CDR3 is TGTGCCACCAGTGATACCCTCTCGGAGACCCAGTACTTC.

The rearrangement links TRBV2 to TRBJ2-7, with 7 positions matching TRBD1. This CDR3 comprises 12 residues. Per the germline V gene, CDR1 is SNHLY and CDR2 is FYNNEI. V lost 7 bases and J lost 4; bases outside the gene matches: 4. CDR3 DNA: TGTGCCAGCACCGACAGGGATTACGAGCAGTACTTC. It yields the protein CASTDRDYEQYF.